One T cell receptor (beta chain) is described in this entry. Antigen: not known. Germline CDR1 and CDR2: SGHNT and YYREEE (reference sequence). The V end lost 2 bases, the J end lost 4 bases, and 10 bases lay between the germline ends. This CDR3 comprises 13 residues. This entry comes from a study of cytomegalovirus exposure and HLA in healthy donors. Study conclusions and caveats: Researchers catalogued about 150 TCR beta chains as cytomegalovirus-associated. Presence/absence results assume similar sequencing depth per donor, which may not hold. Reported performance of the classifier showed diagnosis of cytomegalovirus status with high specificity and sensitivity.

60 Vbeta and 13 Jbeta primers were used in PCR. TCRdb's copy holds only in-frame clones and misses some; the assay was immunoSEQ multiplex PCR. The sample has roughly 100,000 clones; roughly 83% are singletons. This sequence originates from a man between 35 and 55 years old in good health and CMV-seronegative. The chain recombines TRBV5-4 with TRBJ2-7; perhaps TRBD2 as D (7 bases). Sequencing was done on a sample of PBMCs. CDR3 amino acids: CASSFGGPYEQYF. CDR3 sequence (DNA): TGTGCCAGCAGCTTCGGGGGGCCTTACGAGCAGTACTTC.